The sequence of this T cell receptor (beta chain) was determined in a study of identical twins. Study-wide points: In beta out-of-frame sequences, the excess sharing between twins was weaker. It was out-of-frame TCR alpha sharing in monozygotic twins that models underestimated.

Template switching added a universal primer binding site, and final cDNA carried unique molecular identifiers. TCRdb re-called the 5' RACE reads through MiXCR, storing one row per CDR3 protein. The sample holds about 520,000 distinct CDR3 sequences; 20% to 25% are singletons and the top ten take around 0.9%. Notes on this clonotype: Its target is unknown.

Germline V gene sequence: CDR1 WSHSY, CDR2 SAAADI. The V gene lost 6 bases and the J gene lost 4 bases, with 12 bases spanning the gap. The CDR3 loop spans 13 amino acids. These data were likewise used in another study, on T cells expressing NK-cell markers. As reported in that work: A range of roughly 1.0-8% of CD8+ T cells consisted of dominant NKG2C+ clonotypes in roughly 6 donors.

The chain joins TRBV10-2 to TRBJ1-1, with D uncertain. The receptor was isolated from a young woman in good health. Sequencing input: CD4+ T cells sorted from blood. This chain's CDR3 is CASRGGTLTEAFF. The CDR3 DNA follows: TGCGCCAGCAGGGGCGGTACCCTCACTGAAGCTTTCTTT.